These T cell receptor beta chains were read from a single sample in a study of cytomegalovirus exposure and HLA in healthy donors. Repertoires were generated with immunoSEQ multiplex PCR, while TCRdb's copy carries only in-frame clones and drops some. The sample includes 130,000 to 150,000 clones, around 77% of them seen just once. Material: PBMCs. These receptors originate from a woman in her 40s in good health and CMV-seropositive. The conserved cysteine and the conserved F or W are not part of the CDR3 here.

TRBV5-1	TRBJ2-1	ASRGLRDRVNEQF
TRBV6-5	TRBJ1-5	ASRTGAGQPQH
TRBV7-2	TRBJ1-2	ASSWETYGYT
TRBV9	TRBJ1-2	ASSAQGTDGYT
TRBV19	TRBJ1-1	ASSTPRQGSTEAF
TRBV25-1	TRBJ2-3	ASRQELSTDTQY
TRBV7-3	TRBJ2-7	ASSLISPSGGTYEQY
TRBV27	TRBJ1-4	ASSHSTNEKLF
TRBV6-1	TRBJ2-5	ASTGLAGVETQY
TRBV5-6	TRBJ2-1	ASSPAGTLYNEQF
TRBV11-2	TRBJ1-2	ASSLAGGGYGYT
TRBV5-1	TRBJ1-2	ASSPRTGQGNYGYT
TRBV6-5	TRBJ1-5	ASMGGINQPQH
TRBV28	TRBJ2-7	ASKPGTGLHEQY
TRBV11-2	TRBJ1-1	ASTRQVNTEAF
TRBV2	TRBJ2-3	ASTALATDTQY
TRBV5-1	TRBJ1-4	ASSLASGSSEKLF
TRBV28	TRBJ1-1	ASSLHRRSEAF
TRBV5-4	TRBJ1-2	ASSLSGTGHGYT
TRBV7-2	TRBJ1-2	ASSLKRDSYGYT
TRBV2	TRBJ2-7	ASSPQGIPYEQY
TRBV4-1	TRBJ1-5	ASSQEGGGNQPQH
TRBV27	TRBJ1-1	ASSLRGRLTEAF
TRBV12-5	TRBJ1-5	ASGLQGANQPQH
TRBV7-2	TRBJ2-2	ASSFSPTGELF
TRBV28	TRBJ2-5	ASSSLGVGSGGRPQETQY
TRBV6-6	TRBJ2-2	ASSRAGGSGELF
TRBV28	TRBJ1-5	ASSSSGGPQH
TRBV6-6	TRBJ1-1	ASSSLTVNTEAF
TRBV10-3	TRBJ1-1	AIRGREGPEAF
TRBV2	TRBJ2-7	ASSGTSGGVGEQY
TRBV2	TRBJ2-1	ASSGLAGRNEQF
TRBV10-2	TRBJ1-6	ASLGQGNSPLH
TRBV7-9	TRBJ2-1	SSSRFTFRRGSYNEQF
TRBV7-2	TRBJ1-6	ASSSQTGLDNSPLH
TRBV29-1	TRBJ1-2	SVELSNYGYT
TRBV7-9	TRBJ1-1	ASSLRQGPGTEAF